This T cell receptor (beta chain) is drawn from a study of vaccination effects on CD4 cells after COVID-19. Study results and limitations: Healthy vaccinees' vaccine-induced clones included only 1 of 255 that recognized common cold coronaviruses. Infection-derived and vaccine-derived clones contracted markedly late after vaccination.

A note on this clone: Its antigen is undetermined.

Some clones are missing from TCRdb's copy, which holds only in-frame ones; the method was immunoSEQ multiplex PCR. This table holds approximately 26,000 clones, roughly three quarters found once. Per the germline V gene, CDR1 is MNHEY and CDR2 is SVGAGI. V was pared by 5 bases and J by 0 bases, with 14 bases between. This CDR3 spans 15 amino acids. Antigen-specific CD4+ T cells were expanded with viral peptide pools in the ViraFEST assay before sequencing. Following an approximately 9-day culture, CD4+ T cells were purified. Each person got two doses of an mRNA SARS-CoV-2 vaccine, BNT162b2 or mRNA-1273. Days 3 and 7 saw half the medium replaced with IL-2 medium.

J is TRBJ2-7 and V is TRBV6-5; a weak D match, TRBD1 (5 bases). The receptor was isolated from a human donor who received a COVID-19 vaccine. The sequences come from CD4+ T cells from PBMCs cultured with SARS-CoV-2 spike peptides, collected after COVID-19 vaccination. In nucleotides, the CDR3 is TGTGCCAGCAGTCGAACAGGAATAGGCTCCTACGAGCAGTACTTC. This encodes CASSRTGIGSYEQYF.